This entry features one T cell receptor (beta chain) sequence. The sample comes from a study of CD8 T cells in Susac syndrome. This CDR3 contains 12 residues. Per the germline V gene, CDR1 is SQVTM and CDR2 is ANQGSEA. With 8 bases clipped from V and 7 bases from J, the junction kept 5 bases outside the gene matches. RNA amounts of about 0.45 to 1 ug underwent reverse transcription with random hexamers. Amplification of TCR beta CDR3 across 54 Vbeta and 13 Jbeta was performed with immunoSEQ multiplex PCR. MiXCR was run by TCRdb on the immunoSEQ multiplex PCR reads, yielding one entry per CDR3 protein. Here the sample spans around 130,000 distinct CDR3 sequences, more than 75% being singletons.

The TCR originated in a human donor with multiple sclerosis. Sequenced input: CD8+ T cells from PBMCs. The chain combines TRBV29-1 with TRBJ1-5, with 10 bases matching TRBD1. Here the CDR3 reads CSFRTGGQPQHF. DNA of the CDR3: TGCAGCTTTCGGACAGGGGGACAGCCCCAGCATTTT.